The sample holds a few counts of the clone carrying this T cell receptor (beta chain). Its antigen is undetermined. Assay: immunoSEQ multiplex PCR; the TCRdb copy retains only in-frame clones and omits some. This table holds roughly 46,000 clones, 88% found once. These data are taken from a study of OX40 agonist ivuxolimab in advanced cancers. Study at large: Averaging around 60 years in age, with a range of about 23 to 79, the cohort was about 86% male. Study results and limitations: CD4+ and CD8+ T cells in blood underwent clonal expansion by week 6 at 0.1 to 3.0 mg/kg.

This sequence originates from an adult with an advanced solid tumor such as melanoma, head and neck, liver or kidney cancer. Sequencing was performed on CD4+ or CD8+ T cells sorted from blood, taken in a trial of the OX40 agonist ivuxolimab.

The CDR3 loop is CASSWTTNTGELFF. In nucleotides, the CDR3 is TGTGCCAGCAGTTGGACTACCAACACCGGGGAGCTGTTTTTT. This rearrangement joins TRBV27 to TRBJ2-2; possibly TRBD2 for D (6 bases). The CDR3 spans 14 residues. Per the germline V gene, CDR1 is MNHEY and CDR2 is SMNVEV (reference sequence). Deletions cut 4 bases from V and 2 bases from J, with 8 bases between.